Listed here are 2 T cell receptor beta chains from one sample, sequenced in a study of CD8 T cells in Susac syndrome. RNA totalling about 0.45 to 1 ug underwent reverse transcription with random hexamers. TCRdb fed the immunoSEQ multiplex PCR reads into MiXCR, producing one record per CDR3 protein. Of 200,000 or so distinct CDR3 sequences in the sample, about 95% are singletons; the top ten hold approximately 0.097%. Sequencing used CD4+ T cells from PBMCs. The receptors stem from a human donor with multiple sclerosis.

The gene calls are TRBV11-2 and TRBJ2-7; D remains ambiguous. The germline CDR1 and CDR2 sequences are SGHAT and FQNNGV. Trimming took off 5 bases at V and 7 bases at J, with 15 bases between the two ends. The CDR3 length is 13 residues. The CDR3 loop is CASSQAFGAEQYF. Written as DNA, the CDR3 is TGTGCCAGCAGCCAGGCATTCGGTGCGGAGCAGTACTTC.

The genes are TRBV5-4 and TRBJ2-1; 8 bases line up with TRBD2. CDR3 size: 11 residues. V lost 5 bases and J lost 9; bases outside the gene matches: 1. The germline V gene has CDR1 SGHNT and CDR2 YYREEE (reference sequence). The CDR3 DNA follows: TGTGCCAGCAGGCGGGGGGTTGAGCAGTTCTTC. Amino acids: CASRRGVEQFF.